The 9 T cell receptor beta chains in this list originate from one sample, sequenced in a study of regulatory T cells in long-lasting Graves disease. Time point here: newly diagnosed GD, antithyroid drugs for less than 3 months. PBMCs were the source of the RNA used for TCR sequencing. Combining iRepertoire HTBI primers with Arm-PCR of CDR3 regions, the authors built TCR beta libraries. TCRdb ran MiXCR on the multiplex PCR reads and lists one entry per CDR3 protein. The sample holds over 400,000 distinct CDR3 sequences, roughly 15% seen once. This sample was shared with a second study, whose subject was T cells in Graves' hyperthyroidism and ophthalmopathy.

Sequencing used peripheral blood mononuclear cells (PBMCs), obtained at new diagnosis, from a patient treated with antithyroid drugs. The receptors were sampled from a woman between 45 and 60 years old with Graves disease.

This CDR3 is CASSLGTGEQPQHF. CDR3 nucleotides: TGCGCCAGCAGCTTAGGGACAGGCGAGCAGCCCCAGCATTTT. The rearrangement uses TRBV5-1 and TRBJ1-5; 8 bases are shared with TRBD1. This CDR3 is 14 amino acids long. In germline, CDR1 is SGHRS, CDR2 YFSETQ. The trim removed 2 bases at V and 7 bases at J, leaving 5 bases unmatched.

This clonotype was detected ten times or more. V usage is TRBV11-2 and J usage is TRBJ2-1; D is unresolved. Germline CDR1 and CDR2: SGHAT and FQNNGV. Deletions cut 5 bases from V and 7 bases from J, with 12 bases between. The length of the CDR3 is 13 residues. The CDR3 coding sequence is TGTGCCAGCAGCACCGGAAGTGTTAATGAGCAGTTCTTC. This codes for CASSTGSVNEQFF. The complete variable domain, with remaining parts taken from reference TRBV11-2 and TRBJ2-1, reads EAGVAQSPRYKIIEKRQSVAFWCNPISGHATLYWYQQILGQGPKLLIQFQNNGVVDDSQLPKDRFSAERLKGVDSTLKIQPAKLEDSAVYLCASSTGSVNEQFFGPGTRLTVL.

To note about this clonotype: Being one base from a much bigger clone, this may be a read error. The gene calls are TRBV7-3 and TRBJ1-1, with 8 nucleotides matching TRBD1. The CDR3 runs 14 residues. The germline gives CDR1 SGHTA, CDR2 FQGTGA. The CDR3 coding sequence is TGTGCCAGCAGCACAACAGGGGGGAACGCTGAAGCTTTCTTT. Protein: CASSTTGGNAEAFF. Looking up the rest from reference TRBV7-3 and TRBJ1-1 gives the full variable domain: GAGVSQTPSNKVTEKGKYVELRCDPISGHTALYWYRQSLGQGPEFLIYFQGTGAADDSGLPNDRFFAVRPEGSVSTLKIQRTERGDSAVYLCASSTTGGNAEAFFGQGTRLTVV.

Points on this clonotype: In this CDR3 the conserved last residue, phenylalanine or tryptophan, is missing, so a read error is likely. The chain recombines TRBV10-1 with TRBJ2-5; 8 bases map to TRBD1. CDR1 is WNHNN, CDR2 SYGVQD, per germline (reference sequence). The junction had 7 bases not matched to a gene; V was cut back by 3 bases and J by 4 bases. The CDR3 is 15 amino acids. The CDR3 DNA follows: TGCGCCAGCAGTGAAGGGACAGGAGACGGAGAGACCCAGTACCTC. This codes for CASSEGTGDGETQYL.

The chain employs TRBV25-1 and TRBJ2-3; the D gene is possibly TRBD2 (5 bases). The V gene's germline CDR1 is MGHDK and CDR2 SYGVNS. CDR3 length equals 15 residues. V was trimmed by 5 bases and J by 4 bases, leaving 16 bases between them. The CDR3 DNA is TGTGCCAGCAGTTCGCCTGATCTACTAGCAGATACGCAGTATTTT. Its protein is CASSSPDLLADTQYF.

This clonotype was counted a few times. V and J are TRBV7-2 and TRBJ2-1; 9 nucleotides line up with TRBD1. This CDR3 has 15 amino acids. Losses at the gene ends were 5 bases for V and 6 bases for J; bases not matched to a gene: 8. Germline CDR1 and CDR2: SGHTA and FQGNSA. This CDR3 reads CASSGQGQGLNEQFF. In DNA form, the CDR3 reads TGTGCCAGCAGCGGACAGGGACAGGGCCTCAATGAGCAGTTCTTC.

The sample holds many counts of this clonotype. This chain links TRBV20-1 with TRBJ2-1, with 11 positions matching TRBD2. J was trimmed by 7 bases and V by 0 bases; bases with no gene match: 11. Germline loops: CDR1 DFQATT, CDR2 SNEGSKA (reference sequence). CDR3 length: 17 amino acids. The CDR3 region is CSARDRVAGGIGNEQFF. In DNA, the CDR3 is TGCAGTGCTAGAGATCGCGTAGCGGGAGGGATAGGTAATGAGCAGTTCTTC.

The CDR3 DNA follows: TGCAGTGCTAGGTCGGGACTTCTCTCTCGGGACACTGAAGCTTTCTTT. Its protein product is CSARSGLLSRDTEAFF. The chain has TRBV20-1 and TRBJ1-1, with D maybe TRBD1 (5 bases). CDR3 length equals 16 residues. Germline values: CDR1 DFQATT, CDR2 SNEGSKA (reference sequence). Trimming left V 3 bases short and J 3 bases short, with 20 bases between.

This clonotype occurred a few times. The J gene is TRBJ2-1, the V gene TRBV6-1; the match to TRBD2 covers 13 bases. CDR1 is MNHNS and CDR2 is SASEGT in the germline V gene. J was trimmed by 7 bases and V by 7 bases; bases with no gene match: 4. The CDR3 has 14 residues. CDR3 nucleotide sequence: TGTGCCAGCATTCAACTAGCGGGAGGGAATGAGCAGTTCTTC. Its translation: CASIQLAGGNEQFF.